The rows below give T cell receptor beta chains drawn from one sample of a study of shared clonotypes between healthy human individuals. Libraries were prepared by immunoSEQ multiplex PCR; TCRdb keeps only in-frame clonotypes and omits some of them. This table has approximately 2,000,000 clones, 85% to 95% appearing once. The sequenced material came from naive CD8+ T cells from PBMCs. These TCRs come from a man aged 18 to 35 in good health. Some clones in this sample may be carry-over from other donors' samples. CDR3s include the opening cysteine and the closing phenylalanine or tryptophan.

j_call v_call cdr3_length cdr3_aa
TRBJ2-7 TRBV19 16 CASSAGRASGNYEQYF
TRBJ1-5 TRBV2 14 CASRYRDSNQPQHF
TRBJ2-5 TRBV10-3 15 CATSVSGEPQETQYF
TRBJ2-1 TRBV19 16 CASTLGDRRGVHEQFF
TRBJ2-5 TRBV9 15 CASSTQGGLQETQYF
TRBJ2-3 TRBV14 16 CASSQDLGISWDTQYF
TRBJ1-3 TRBV7-9 17 CASSLYPERISGNTIYF
TRBJ1-1 TRBV5-6 13 CASRRTGNTEAFF
TRBJ2-1 TRBV4-1 19 CASSHAYEELAGGQARQFF
TRBJ1-5 TRBV27 14 CASSLAGFNQPQHF
TRBJ2-7 TRBV27 16 CASSLGLQGAFDEQYF
TRBJ2-3 TRBV9 12 CASSDYSDTQYF
TRBJ2-7 TRBV10-3 13 CAIRDRGAYEQYF
TRBJ2-1 TRBV19 15 CASSMAGGGFGEQFF
TRBJ2-1 TRBV5-6 16 CASSPRTSGRNHEQFF
TRBJ2-1 TRBV5-1 16 CASSQGGTGARNEQFF
TRBJ1-1 TRBV7-3 15 CASSPNPGAGYEAFF
TRBJ2-6 TRBV11-2 14 CASQTAAGANVLTF
TRBJ1-1 TRBV5-1 18 CASSLGDRVFLRNTEAFF
TRBJ2-7 TRBV11-2 17 CASTDTRGQGNTYEQYF
TRBJ2-3 TRBV5-1 18 CASSSGRREGSGTDTQYF
TRBJ2-1 TRBV7-8 15 CASTLAGGSPHEQFF
TRBJ2-7 TRBV5-4 13 CAASGGISYEQYF
TRBJ1-1 TRBV6-1 14 CASSDRTANTEAFF
TRBJ2-5 TRBV28 15 CASSFGTGGAETQYF
TRBJ1-5 TRBV6-6 15 CASSLTPGQGQPQHF
TRBJ2-3 TRBV9 16 CASSVEGGGGTDTQYF
TRBJ2-2 TRBV5-1 17 CASSLIPSGWDTGELFF
TRBJ2-7 TRBV2 13 CASSQGGSYEQYF
TRBJ1-5 TRBV7-9 15 CASSLDSARGQPQHF
TRBJ2-1 TRBV10-3 14 CAISDGRDYNEQFF
TRBJ1-1 TRBV27 14 CASSLLRGGTEAFF
TRBJ1-1 TRBV11-1 15 CASSPPTGVNTEAFF
TRBJ2-1 TRBV7-9 18 CASSPPGGSGLSYNEQFF
TRBJ1-4 TRBV28 16 CASSSYRVEGNEKLFF
TRBJ1-1 TRBV5-4 17 CASSLEVGGPWGTEAFF
TRBJ2-2 TRBV19 17 CASSISVAALNTGELFF
TRBJ2-7 TRBV6-1 15 CASSEGQAWGYEQYF
TRBJ1-2 TRBV5-3 13 CARSSRLRYGYTF
TRBJ1-1 TRBV5-1 16 CASSDLGPLHDTEAFF
TRBJ1-5 TRBV19 12 CASNRVDQPQHF
TRBJ2-7 TRBV2 15 CASTITGTVTYEQYF
TRBJ2-3 TRBV9 13 CASSVLRHDTQYF
TRBJ2-2 TRBV7-9 14 CASSPTSWAGELFF